This entry concerns a single T cell receptor (beta chain). The antigen remains unidentified. The data belong to a study of cytomegalovirus exposure and HLA in healthy donors. The CDR3 runs 15 residues. From germline, CDR1 is SEHNR and CDR2 FQNEAQ (reference sequence). V was clipped by 5 bases and J by 1 base, with 11 bases between them. General observations from the study: The classifier reportedly diagnosed cytomegalovirus status with high specificity and sensitivity.

The table came from immunoSEQ multiplex PCR; TCRdb's copy has only in-frame clones and leaves some out. The repertoire holds some 240,000 clones, with more than 75% as singletons. The sequencing sample was made of PBMCs. This chain joins TRBV7-9 and TRBJ1-4; D is ambiguous. The receptor comes from a woman in her 30s in good health and CMV-seropositive. The CDR3 loop is CASSPIRGTNEKLFF. The CDR3 region has the DNA TGTGCCAGCAGCCCAATACGGGGAACTAATGAAAAACTGTTTTTT.